This T cell receptor beta chain is from a study of blood T cell repertoires in COVID-19. Living in 24 US areas, the participants were between roughly 18 and 95 years of age. Clinical history as reported by participants underpinned cohort assignment. All recovered Cohort 3 donors got two negative PCRs, got clearance, or saw symptom resolution. CDR3 length: 15 amino acids. In germline, CDR1 is GTSNPN, CDR2 SVGIG (reference sequence). The germline V and J ends were trimmed by 0 bases and 6 bases, with 17 bases remaining between them. In the source study's methods: Scientists estimated how many nucleated cells there were by amplifying reference gene primers. Profiled with immunoSEQ multiplex PCR; TCRdb holds only in-frame clones, not every one. V and J calls and clone size are as listed in that table; D and trimming were resolved from the DNA. The table shows roughly 400,000 clones, with 80% to 90% occurring only once.

The chain couples TRBV30 to TRBJ1-1, with a tentative D call TRBD1 (6 bases). This clonotype originated in a man aged 25-45 years who had recovered from COVID-19. Sequences were obtained from PBMCs or T cells enriched from blood (not recorded which). The CDR3 DNA follows: TGTGCCTGGAGTGTACAAGACAGGCGGCGGCCTGAAGCTTTCTTT. This sequence encodes CAWSVQDRRRPEAFF.